This entry is about one TCR beta chain. This could be a read error, since a much larger clone is one nucleotide away. The CDR3 sequence is 13 residues long. The germline V gene encodes CDR1 SEHNR and CDR2 FQNEAQ (reference sequence). These data are taken from a study of kidney transplant recipient with SARS-CoV-2 infection. TCRdb called the reads again in MiXCR, with one record for every CDR3 protein. The sample has fewer than 250,000 distinct CDR3 sequences; under 30% are singletons. This sequence joins TRBV7-9 and TRBJ2-5; D is possibly TRBD1 or TRBD2 (5 bases each). This specimen consisted of a blood sample, obtained at baseline and between days 110 and 120 from a kidney transplant recipient. This clonotype was obtained from a male patient between 25 and 39 years old who had COVID-19 and was a kidney transplant recipient. Some T cells may have come from the graft donor. In nucleotides, the CDR3 is TGTGCCCGCAGCCGGGGACCGTTAGAGACCCAGTACTTC. Encoded protein: CARSRGPLETQYF. Based on the CDR3 plus reference TRBV7-9 and TRBJ2-5, the full variable domain is DTGVSQNPRHKITKRGQNVTFRCDPISEHNRLYWYRQTLGQGPEFLTYFQNEAQLEKSRLLSDRFSAERPKGSFSTLEIQRTEQGDSAMYLCARSRGPLETQYFGPGTRLLVL.